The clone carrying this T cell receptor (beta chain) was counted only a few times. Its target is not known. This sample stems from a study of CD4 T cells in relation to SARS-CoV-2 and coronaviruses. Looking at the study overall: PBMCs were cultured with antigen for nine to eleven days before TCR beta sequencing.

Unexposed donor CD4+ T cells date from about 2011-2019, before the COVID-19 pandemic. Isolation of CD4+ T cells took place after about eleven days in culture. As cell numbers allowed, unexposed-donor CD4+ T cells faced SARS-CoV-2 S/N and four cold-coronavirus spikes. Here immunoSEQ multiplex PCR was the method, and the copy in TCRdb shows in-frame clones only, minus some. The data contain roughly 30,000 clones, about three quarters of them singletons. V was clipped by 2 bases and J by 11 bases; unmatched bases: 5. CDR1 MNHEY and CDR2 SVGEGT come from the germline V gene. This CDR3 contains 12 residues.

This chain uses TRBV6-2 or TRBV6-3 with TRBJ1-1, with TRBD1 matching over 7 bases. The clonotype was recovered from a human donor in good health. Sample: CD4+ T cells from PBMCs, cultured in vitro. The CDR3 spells CASSYPTGRAFF. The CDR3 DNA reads TGTGCCAGCAGTTACCCGACAGGGCGGGCTTTCTTT.